A selection of T cell receptor beta chains follows, all from one sample in a study of T cell responses to AZD1222 COVID-19 vaccine. Profiling relied on immunoSEQ multiplex PCR, and the TCRdb table lists in-frame clones only, not all of them. The table has roughly 99,000 clones, 70% to 90% seen once. The source material was peripheral blood, sampled 28 days after the second AZD1222 dose. The receptors stem from an adult who received the AZD1222 COVID-19 vaccine. The CDR3 runs from the conserved cysteine through the conserved F or W. A D gene is named only where the DNA matches it firmly. Size is omitted from some rows. Given values are once, few, many or a class for expanded clones.

V: TRBV28; D: TRBD1; J: TRBJ1-1; size: .; DNA: TGTGCCAGCAGTTGGTACAGGGGCACTGAAGCTTTCTTT; CDR3: CASSWYRGTEAFF
V: TRBV4-1; D: TRBD2; J: TRBJ2-1; size: .; DNA: TGCGCCAGCAGCCAAGGCAAGCGGGGGGGCTACAATGAGCAGTTCTTC; CDR3: CASSQGKRGGYNEQFF
V: TRBV20-1; D: TRBD2; J: TRBJ2-3; size: .; DNA: TGCAGTGCTAGTCCTGGACTAGCGGGGGGCAGCACAGATACGCAGTATTTT; CDR3: CSASPGLAGGSTDTQYF
V: TRBV9; D: TRBD2; J: TRBJ2-3; size: once; DNA: TGTGCCAGCAGCGCAGCGGGGCGGGGGGCCCCAGATACGCAGTATTTT; CDR3: CASSAAGRGAPDTQYF
V: TRBV28; D: .; J: TRBJ2-5; size: .; DNA: TGTGCCAGCAGTAAAGGTATACAAGAGACCCAGTACTTC; CDR3: CASSKGIQETQYF
V: TRBV2; D: .; J: TRBJ1-1; size: .; DNA: TGTGCCAGCGGAGTCTGGAACACTGAAGCTTTCTTT; CDR3: CASGVWNTEAFF
V: TRBV24-1; D: TRBD2; J: TRBJ2-2; size: .; DNA: TGTGCCACCAGTGATGGGATGGGCCAGCGGGGCACCGGGGAGCTGTTTTTT; CDR3: CATSDGMGQRGTGELFF
V: TRBV6-5; D: .; J: TRBJ1-5; size: .; DNA: TGTGCCAGCAGCCCGGGACAAGGGGGCAATCAGCCCCAGCATTTT; CDR3: CASSPGQGGNQPQHF
V: TRBV6-5; D: .; J: TRBJ2-2; size: .; DNA: TGTGCCAGCAGTTACTCGGGACAGAACACCGGGGAGCTGTTTTTT; CDR3: CASSYSGQNTGELFF
V: TRBV7-6; D: .; J: TRBJ2-2; size: .; DNA: TGTGCCAGCAGCCCCCAGGGGTTAACAACCGGGGAGCTGTTTTTT; CDR3: CASSPQGLTTGELFF
V: TRBV28; D: TRBD1; J: TRBJ1-2; size: .; DNA: TGTGCCAGCAGTTTATTGGACAGGGCCCTTAACTATGGCTACACCTTC; CDR3: CASSLLDRALNYGYTF
V: TRBV4-2; D: TRBD2; J: TRBJ2-1; size: .; DNA: TGTGCCAGCAGCCAAGACCTAGCGGGGGGGCGGGTTGAGCAGTTCTTC; CDR3: CASSQDLAGGRVEQFF
V: TRBV6-2/TRBV6-3; D: TRBD2; J: TRBJ2-1; size: once; DNA: TGTGCCAGCAGTTCCCGGTTAGCGGGGGGTTGGAATGAGCAGTTCTTC; CDR3: CASSSRLAGGWNEQFF
V: TRBV2; D: TRBD1; J: TRBJ2-1; size: .; DNA: TGTGCCAGCAGTGAGGCCCAGGGGGCCTACAATGAGCAGTTCTTC; CDR3: CASSEAQGAYNEQFF
V: TRBV5-1; D: TRBD2; J: TRBJ2-3; size: .; DNA: TGCGCCAGCAGCGGGCGGGGGGGCCGAACAGATACGCAGTATTTT; CDR3: CASSGRGGRTDTQYF
V: TRBV6-5; D: TRBD1; J: TRBJ1-3; size: .; DNA: TGTGCCAGCAGTTACGGGACAGGCCTCTCTGGAAACACCATATATTTT; CDR3: CASSYGTGLSGNTIYF
V: TRBV7-7; D: TRBD1; J: TRBJ2-7; size: .; DNA: TGTGCCAGCAGCTTAAGTCCCGGCAGGGGGCTAGGCGAGCAGTACTTC; CDR3: CASSLSPGRGLGEQYF
V: TRBV19; D: TRBD1; J: TRBJ2-2; size: once; DNA: TGTGCCAGTACTTATGGAGACAGGGTCACCGGGGAGCTGTTTTTT; CDR3: CASTYGDRVTGELFF
V: TRBV5-1; D: .; J: TRBJ1-2; size: few; DNA: TGCGCCAGCAGCTTGGGGGCAGGAGGGTATGGCTACACCTTC; CDR3: CASSLGAGGYGYTF
V: TRBV12-3/TRBV12-4; D: .; J: TRBJ2-7; size: .; DNA: TGTGCCAGCAGTTTACGGGTCAGACACGAGCAGTACTTC; CDR3: CASSLRVRHEQYF
V: TRBV19; D: .; J: TRBJ2-7; size: .; DNA: TGTGCCCCCCCCTGGGAGTCCTACGAGCAGTACTTC; CDR3: CAPPWESYEQYF
V: TRBV28; D: .; J: TRBJ1-2; size: few; DNA: TGTGCCAGCAGTCCCCCCCTGGCAGGGATCAACTATGGCTACACCTTC; CDR3: CASSPPLAGINYGYTF
V: TRBV5-8; D: .; J: TRBJ2-7; size: .; DNA: TGTGCCAGCAGCTTTAGGGGTCGCGGGATCCACGAGCAGTACTTC; CDR3: CASSFRGRGIHEQYF
V: TRBV5-1; D: .; J: TRBJ1-3; size: once; DNA: TGCGCCAGCAGCCCCAGGCTGGGCGTTGGAAACACCATATATTTT; CDR3: CASSPRLGVGNTIYF
V: TRBV28; D: TRBD1; J: TRBJ1-4; size: .; DNA: TGTGCCAGCAGTTCTCAAGGACAGGCGATTGCAACTAATGAAAAACTGTTTTTT; CDR3: CASSSQGQAIATNEKLFF
V: TRBV7-9; D: .; J: TRBJ1-6; size: few; DNA: TGTGCCAGCAGCCCGGGGCGTGGTTATAATTCACCCCTCCACTTT; CDR3: CASSPGRGYNSPLHF
V: TRBV6-5; D: .; J: TRBJ1-2; size: .; DNA: TGTGCCAGCACTAAAGGGGGGGCTGGTCGCTATGGCTACACCTTC; CDR3: CASTKGGAGRYGYTF
V: TRBV4-2; D: TRBD1; J: TRBJ1-5; size: .; DNA: TGTGCCAGCAGCCAGGACCAGGGGGTTTGGCAGCCCCAGCATTTT; CDR3: CASSQDQGVWQPQHF
V: TRBV7-8; D: .; J: TRBJ1-1; size: .; DNA: TGTGCCAGCAGCAAAGGGGCAGGGTCCAGGAACACTGAAGCTTTCTTT; CDR3: CASSKGAGSRNTEAFF
V: TRBV6-5; D: TRBD1; J: TRBJ2-5; size: .; DNA: TGTGCCAGCAGTCACAGGGGAGAGACCCAGTACTTC; CDR3: CASSHRGETQYF
V: TRBV28; D: TRBD1; J: TRBJ1-1; size: .; DNA: TGTGCCAGCAGTCTCCTAGGGGGACAGGGGGACACTGAAGCTTTCTTT; CDR3: CASSLLGGQGDTEAFF
V: TRBV12-3/TRBV12-4; D: .; J: TRBJ2-7; size: .; DNA: TGTGCCAGCAGTTTAATGTTGGAGTACGAGCAGTACTTC; CDR3: CASSLMLEYEQYF
V: TRBV25-1; D: .; J: TRBJ2-2; size: .; DNA: TGTGCCAGCAGTCCGATGACGGACAGCTCGAACACCGGGGAGCTGTTTTTT; CDR3: CASSPMTDSSNTGELFF
V: TRBV6-1; D: TRBD1; J: TRBJ2-7; size: .; DNA: TGTGCCACCGCCACAGGGACAGACTCCTACGAGCAGTACTTC; CDR3: CATATGTDSYEQYF
V: TRBV27; D: TRBD1; J: TRBJ1-2; size: .; DNA: TGTGCCAGCAGTTTATACCCTACAGGGGTGGGCTACACCTTC; CDR3: CASSLYPTGVGYTF
V: TRBV4-3; D: .; J: TRBJ1-2; size: .; DNA: TGCGCCAGCAGCCAAGCTCCCGGGGGCGACTATGGCTACACCTTC; CDR3: CASSQAPGGDYGYTF
V: TRBV6-2/TRBV6-3; D: .; J: TRBJ1-5; size: .; DNA: TGTGCCAGCAGTTACGGGAGGGTTGGCAATCAGCCCCAGCATTTT; CDR3: CASSYGRVGNQPQHF
V: TRBV23-1; D: .; J: TRBJ2-7; size: .; DNA: TGCGCCAGCAGTCAATCGAGTGTCCTGGGTGGGTCCTACGAGCAGTACTTC; CDR3: CASSQSSVLGGSYEQYF
V: TRBV7-2; D: .; J: TRBJ1-2; size: .; DNA: TGTGCCAGCAGCTTAGGAGGGCGGAAAGGCTACACCTTC; CDR3: CASSLGGRKGYTF
V: TRBV15; D: .; J: TRBJ2-5; size: .; DNA: TGTGCCACCAGCTGGGGAAGGGACCCCCAAGAGACCCAGTACTTC; CDR3: CATSWGRDPQETQYF
V: TRBV4-3; D: .; J: TRBJ1-2; size: .; DNA: TGCGCCAGCAGTTTCACAGCGGGGGCAGACGGTTATGGCTACACCTTC; CDR3: CASSFTAGADGYGYTF
V: TRBV6-5; D: TRBD2; J: TRBJ2-3; size: .; DNA: TGTGCTGGGAGCGGGGGGGGTACAGATACGCAGTATTTT; CDR3: CAGSGGGTDTQYF
V: TRBV11-2; D: TRBD1; J: TRBJ2-1; size: .; DNA: TGTGCCAGCAGCCCGGGACAGGGGGACAATGAGCAGTTCTTC; CDR3: CASSPGQGDNEQFF
V: TRBV19; D: .; J: TRBJ2-1; size: .; DNA: TGTGCCAGCCGAACGTCTCGGAGCTCCTACAATGAGCAGTTCTTC; CDR3: CASRTSRSSYNEQFF
V: TRBV19; D: .; J: TRBJ1-5; size: .; DNA: TGTGCCAGTAGTATGGTATCCGGGACGGATAGCAATCAGCCCCAGCATTTT; CDR3: CASSMVSGTDSNQPQHF
V: TRBV19; D: TRBD1; J: TRBJ1-2; size: .; DNA: TGTGCCAGTAGTGCACCAGGGACAGCCGAGATGTTCTATGGCTACACCTTC; CDR3: CASSAPGTAEMFYGYTF
V: TRBV3-1/TRBV3-2; D: TRBD1; J: TRBJ1-6; size: .; DNA: TGTGCCAGCAGCCTCCGGACAGGGGGACCCCTTGTAAATTCACCCCTCCACTTT; CDR3: CASSLRTGGPLVNSPLHF
V: TRBV4-2; D: .; J: TRBJ2-6; size: .; DNA: TGTGCCAGCAGCCAAGCGGAACAGAGCTCTGGGGCCAACGTCCTGACTTTC; CDR3: CASSQAEQSSGANVLTF
V: TRBV9; D: TRBD1; J: TRBJ2-5; size: .; DNA: TGTGCCAGCAGCGTAGCGCAGGGGGCCTTGTACCAAGAGACCCAGTACTTC; CDR3: CASSVAQGALYQETQYF